The 27 T cell receptor beta chains below come from one sample, sequenced in a study of blood T cells in healthy people across ages. Combining a sample-barcoded 5' primer with a J-beta primer mix, a second PCR ran for roughly 7 to 12 cycles. In TCRdb, the 5' RACE reads were re-called with MiXCR into one record per CDR3 protein. The sample carries hundreds of thousands of distinct CDR3 sequences, over 45% recorded once. Input material: blood. Receptors were obtained from a woman aged 60-75 years in good health.

This clonotype was counted between two and nine times. The chain employs TRBV7-2 and TRBJ1-3, with D uncertain. Germline CDR1 is SGHTA and CDR2 is FQGNSA. The CDR3 is 13 amino acids. Trimming removed 5 bases at V and 3 bases at J, with 8 bases between. The CDR3 DNA sequence: TGTGCCAGCAGCGGGTCAGGTGGAAACACCATATATTTT. This translates into CASSGSGGNTIYF.

This clonotype was detected a few times. The chain joins TRBV7-2 to TRBJ2-4; 7 nucleotides match TRBD2. Germline CDR1 and CDR2: SGHTA and FQGNSA. The CDR3 runs 14 residues. J lost 6 bases, V lost 5 bases, and 7 bases had no gene match. Written as DNA, the CDR3 is TGTGCCAGCAGCCCCTCCCCGGGGGGAAACATTCAGTACTTC. Its protein is CASSPSPGGNIQYF.

The J gene is TRBJ2-5, the V gene TRBV4-2, with TRBD2 matching 15 bases. The CDR3 sequence is 15 residues long. From germline, CDR1 is LGHNA and CDR2 YNFKEQ. V dropped 4 bases and J dropped 11; count of bases not matched to a gene: 8. CDR3 DNA: TGTGCCAGCAGCCTCGCGGGACTAGCGGGAGGAGAGCAGTACTTC. Amino acids: CASSLAGLAGGEQYF.

The chain uses TRBV27 and TRBJ2-7; 15 positions match TRBD2. Germline assignment: CDR1 MNHEY and CDR2 SMNVEV (reference sequence). This CDR3 is built from 18 residues. V lost 7 bases and J lost 4; bases outside the gene matches: 14. The CDR3, as DNA: TGTGCCAGCAAAGACAGGGGGACTAGCGGGAGGACCTGGTACGAGCAGTACTTC. The encoded protein is CASKDRGTSGRTWYEQYF.

The chain joins TRBV12-3 or TRBV12-4 to TRBJ2-7; TRBD1 agrees at 10 bases. The CDR3 spans 17 residues. The J segment lost 4 bases and the V segment lost 7 bases, leaving 16 bases of the junction unmatched. Here the CDR3 reads CASTQRGTGATRYEQYF. DNA for the CDR3: TGTGCCAGCACCCAGCGCGGGACAGGGGCCACACGGTACGAGCAGTACTTC.

This clonotype was detected ten times or more. The V and J genes are TRBV7-6 and TRBJ2-3; 8 bases agree with TRBD2. The V gene's germline CDR1 is SGHVS and CDR2 FNYEAQ. V lost 5 bases to trimming and J lost 4 bases; unmatched junction nucleotides: 5. This CDR3 comprises 14 residues. CDR3 in amino acids: CASSRREVADTQYF. CDR3 nucleotides: TGTGCCAGCAGCCGGCGGGAGGTTGCAGATACGCAGTATTTT.

The V gene is TRBV27, the J gene TRBJ1-2; no clear D gene. The germline CDR1 and CDR2 sequences are MNHEY and SMNVEV (reference sequence). The CDR3 covers 15 residues. Trimming stripped 5 bases from V and 2 bases from J, with 15 bases between. The CDR3 DNA follows: TGTGCCAGCAGTCCGGACTACCGTCTAAACTATGGCTACACCTTC. The encoded protein is CASSPDYRLNYGYTF.

The chain links TRBV12-3 or TRBV12-4 to TRBJ1-1, with D perhaps TRBD1 (6 bases). With 8 bases removed from V and 6 bases from J, the gap between germline ends came to 19 bases. The CDR3 covers 14 residues. CDR3 loop: CASRRGGRGAEAFF. The CDR3 region has the DNA TGTGCCAGCCGTAGGGGGGGGCGAGGCGCTGAAGCTTTCTTT.

This clonotype was seen only a few times. This chain joins TRBV9 and TRBJ2-2; 12 bases agree with TRBD1. The CDR3 is 15 amino acids. V shed 5 bases, J shed 3 bases, and the junction held 2 bases outside the gene matches. Germline V gene lookup returns CDR1 SGDLS and CDR2 YYNGEE. CDR3 sequence reads: CASSGTGGYTGELFF. In nucleotides, the CDR3 is TGTGCCAGCAGTGGGACAGGGGGCTACACCGGGGAGCTGTTTTTT.

The chain links TRBV29-1 to TRBJ1-1; TRBD1 agrees at 8 bases. Germline values: CDR1 SQVTM, CDR2 ANQGSEA. J was trimmed by 4 bases and V by 8 bases; bases with no gene match: 9. The CDR3 has 13 amino acids. CDR3 region: CSTQTGVATEAFF. The DNA for the CDR3 is TGCAGCACCCAGACAGGGGTCGCCACTGAAGCTTTCTTT.

This clonotype has more than one count but fewer than ten. V and J are TRBV27 and TRBJ2-5, with D perhaps matching TRBD1 (5 bases). Matching the DNA end better, TRBJ2-7 makes the J call doubtful. Germline V gene lookup returns CDR1 MNHEY and CDR2 SMNVEV (reference sequence). The CDR3 loop spans 12 amino acids. In DNA form, the CDR3 reads TGTGCCAGCAGTACCAGGGCCCACGAGCAGTACTTC. Translated, it gives CASSTRAHEQYF.

The V call is TRBV7-2, the J call TRBJ2-7; a weak D match, TRBD2 (6 bases). Germline V CDR1 and CDR2: SGHTA, FQGNSA. The CDR3 consists of 15 residues. V shed 5 bases and J shed 0 bases, with 14 bases lying between them. The CDR3 sequence: CASSNSGSTSYEQYF. In nucleotides, the CDR3 is TGTGCCAGCAGCAACAGCGGGTCGACCTCCTACGAGCAGTACTTC.

Here the CDR3 reads CASSWGDFQETQYF. CDR3 DNA sequence: TGCGCCAGCAGCTGGGGGGACTTCCAAGAGACCCAGTACTTC. The chain is built from TRBV5-1 and TRBJ2-5, with a possible D match to TRBD2 (6 bases). Germline loops: CDR1 SGHRS, CDR2 YFSETQ. V lost 3 bases to trimming and J lost 1 base, with 10 bases between them. The CDR3 has 14 residues. The full variable domain, rest sourced from reference TRBV5-1 and TRBJ2-5, is KAGVTQTPRYLIKTRGQQVTLSCSPISGHRSVSWYQQTPGQGLQFLFEYFSETQRNKGNFPGRFSGRQFSNSRSEMNVSTLELGDSALYLCASSWGDFQETQYFGPGTRLLVL.

V usage is TRBV9 and J usage is TRBJ2-7; 12 bases agree with TRBD1. Germline-derived CDR1 and CDR2 are SGDLS and YYNGEE. Trimming cost V 0 bases and J 7 bases; bases outside gene matches: 20. The CDR3 has 20 amino acids. DNA for the CDR3: TGTGCCAGCAGCGTAGAAATCGACGGAGGGGGGGGACAGGGGGCCTGTGAGCAGTACTTC. Translating gives CASSVEIDGGGGQGACEQYF.

In this sample, this clonotype turned up a few times. The chain employs TRBV27 and TRBJ2-3, with 14 bases that match TRBD2. The CDR3 is 20 residues long. Germline values: CDR1 MNHEY, CDR2 SMNVEV (reference sequence). The V segment lost 3 bases and the J segment 2 bases; nucleotides outside the gene matches: 13. CDR3 amino acids: CASSFRPGLAGEGPTDTQYF. For the CDR3, the DNA is TGTGCCAGCAGTTTCAGACCGGGACTAGCGGGAGAGGGCCCCACAGATACGCAGTATTTT.

This clonotype turned up a few times. The chain couples TRBV6-2 or TRBV6-3 to TRBJ2-5; D is undetermined. The J call is doubtful: the DNA matches TRBJ2-7 better. The CDR3 has 13 residues. CDR1 and CDR2 (germline): MNHEY, SVGEGT. The CDR3 is CASSYLDGYEQYF. Written as DNA, the CDR3 is TGTGCCAGCAGTTACTTGGACGGCTACGAGCAGTACTTC.

This clonotype showed up just once. The junction departs from germline at one end; a sequencing error may be responsible. The DNA for the CDR3 is TGTGCCAGCACTGGGAGGGGACAGGGCCCCCTAGTCTCCTACAATGTGCAGTTCTTC. It specifies CASTGRGQGPLVSYNVQFF. V gene TRBV11-2 combines with J gene TRBJ2-1; 9 nucleotides agree with TRBD1. The CDR3 sequence is 19 residues long. Germline V gene data show CDR1 as SGHAT and CDR2 as FQNNGV.

This clonotype was counted between two and nine times. The chain is built from TRBV9 and TRBJ2-5; 11 bases align to TRBD2. CDR3 length equals 16 residues. Losses at the gene ends were 4 bases for V and 0 bases for J; bases not matched to a gene: 5. Germline loops: CDR1 SGDLS, CDR2 YYNGEE. The CDR3 DNA is TGTGCCAGCAGCCCACTAGCGGGAGAGTACCAAGAGACCCAGTACTTC. Its translation: CASSPLAGEYQETQYF.

The chain recombines TRBV15 with TRBJ2-7, with D hard to call. Germline V gene data show CDR1 as LNHNV and CDR2 as YYDKDF (reference sequence). The CDR3 runs to 14 residues. The V and J ends lost 0 bases and 6 bases respectively, with 12 bases between them. CDR3 in amino acids: CATSRDKGRREQYF. The DNA of the CDR3 is TGTGCCACCAGCAGAGATAAGGGCAGGCGCGAGCAGTACTTC.

This clonotype was picked up a small number of times. J is TRBJ2-1 and V is TRBV4-3; 10 bases match TRBD1. V lost 4 bases, J lost 9 bases, and 6 bases stayed unmatched. This CDR3 is 14 amino acids long. Looked up from germline, CDR1 is LGHNA and CDR2 is YSLEER. CDR3 in DNA: TGCGCCAGCAGCCGGGGACAGGGGATCGGTGAGCAGTTCTTC. As protein: CASSRGQGIGEQFF.

J is TRBJ1-2 and V is TRBV4-2; D may be TRBD1 (5 bases). The germline CDR1 and CDR2 sequences are LGHNA and YNFKEQ. The CDR3 is made up of 15 amino acids. V dropped 6 bases and J dropped 2 bases, with 16 bases sitting between them. The CDR3 sequence is CASRLIGGVNYGYTF. Here the CDR3 DNA reads TGTGCCAGCAGACTAATCGGGGGGGTAAACTATGGCTACACCTTC.

This chain uses TRBV6-6 with TRBJ1-5; 7 positions agree with TRBD1. The CDR3 consists of 14 residues. With V trimmed by 6 bases and J by 6 bases, 8 bases remained unmatched. CDR1 MNHNY and CDR2 SVGAGI come from the germline V gene (reference sequence). CDR3 sequence reads: CASSPGQSPQPQHF. CDR3 DNA: TGTGCCAGCAGCCCGGGACAGAGCCCTCAGCCCCAGCATTTT.

The chain uses TRBV20-1 and TRBJ2-5; D call uncertain. Trimming left V 3 bases short and J 0 bases short, with 5 bases between. Germline V gene data show CDR1 as DFQATT and CDR2 as SNEGSKA (reference sequence). The CDR3 consists of 12 residues. The CDR3 protein is CSASQYQETQYF. As DNA, the CDR3 is TGCAGTGCTAGCCAGTACCAAGAGACCCAGTACTTC.

This clonotype has a handful of counts. The CDR3 spells CSANINYGYTF. CDR3 nucleotide sequence: TGCAGTGCTAATATCAACTATGGCTACACCTTC. The chain has TRBV20-1 and TRBJ1-2; D remains ambiguous. Germline loops: CDR1 DFQATT, CDR2 SNEGSKA (reference sequence). V was cut by 4 bases and J by 2 bases, with 5 bases left in between. This CDR3 comprises 11 residues.

The chain recombines TRBV2 with TRBJ2-2, with a weak D call TRBD2 (5 bases). Germline CDR1 reads SNHLY; CDR2 reads FYNNEI. V was pared by 8 bases and J by 6 bases, with 10 bases between. This CDR3 is 12 amino acids long. DNA for the CDR3: TGTGCCAGCGATTTGGGAGCCGGGGAGCTGTTTTTT. It specifies CASDLGAGELFF.

The chain is built from TRBV7-9 and TRBJ2-7; a weak D match, TRBD1 (6 bases). CDR3 length: 17 residues. Trimming cost V 1 base and J 2 bases, with 18 bases left between them. Per the germline V gene, CDR1 is SEHNR and CDR2 is FQNEAQ (reference sequence). CDR3 nucleotide sequence: TGTGCCAGCAGCTTAGGGGCCGGGACACAATCCACCTACGAGCAGTACTTC. Amino acids: CASSLGAGTQSTYEQYF.

This clonotype was seen just once. V gene TRBV29-1 combines with J gene TRBJ2-5; TRBD1 matches 9 bases. Germline loops: CDR1 SQVTM, CDR2 ANQGSEA. The ends lost 7 bases at V and 7 bases at J; junction bases unmatched: 16. The CDR3 consists of 15 residues. CDR3 nucleotides: TGCAGCGCTACGCCCGGGACAGGGAGTAGGGGGACCCAGTACTTC. Its protein product is CSATPGTGSRGTQYF.